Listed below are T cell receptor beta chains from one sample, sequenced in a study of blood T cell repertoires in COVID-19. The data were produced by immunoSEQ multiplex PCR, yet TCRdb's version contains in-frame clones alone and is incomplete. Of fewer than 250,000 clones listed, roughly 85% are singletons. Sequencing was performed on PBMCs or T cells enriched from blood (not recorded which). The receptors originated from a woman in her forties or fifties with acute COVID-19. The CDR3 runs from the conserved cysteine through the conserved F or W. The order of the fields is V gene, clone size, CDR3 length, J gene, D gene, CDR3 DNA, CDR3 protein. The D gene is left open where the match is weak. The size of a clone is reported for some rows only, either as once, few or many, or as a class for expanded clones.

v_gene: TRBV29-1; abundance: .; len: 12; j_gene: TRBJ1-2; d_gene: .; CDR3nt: TGCAGCGCGGGGGGACATTCCGGCGGCTACACCTTC; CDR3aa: CSAGGHSGGYTF
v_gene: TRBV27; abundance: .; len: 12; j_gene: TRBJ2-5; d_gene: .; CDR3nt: TGTGCCAGCAGTTTCCGGGGGGAGACCCAGTACTTC; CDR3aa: CASSFRGETQYF
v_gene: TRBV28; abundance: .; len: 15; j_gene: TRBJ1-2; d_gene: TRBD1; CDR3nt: TGTGCCAGCAGTTTGTCGGGACAGGGGTCTGTGGGCTACACCTTC; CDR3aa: CASSLSGQGSVGYTF
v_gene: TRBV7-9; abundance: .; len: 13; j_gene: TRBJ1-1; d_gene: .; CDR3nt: TGTGCCAGCAATCCGGGGGGGAACACTGAAGCTTTCTTT; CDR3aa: CASNPGGNTEAFF
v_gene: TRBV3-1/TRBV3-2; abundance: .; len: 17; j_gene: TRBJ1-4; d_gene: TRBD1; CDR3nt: TGTGCCAGCAGCCTTCTGGTACAGGGGGCATCTAATGAAAAACTGTTTTTT; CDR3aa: CASSLLVQGASNEKLFF
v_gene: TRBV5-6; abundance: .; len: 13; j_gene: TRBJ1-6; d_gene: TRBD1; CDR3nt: TGTGCCAGCGGGACAGGGTGGGGTTCACCCCTCCACTTT; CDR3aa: CASGTGWGSPLHF
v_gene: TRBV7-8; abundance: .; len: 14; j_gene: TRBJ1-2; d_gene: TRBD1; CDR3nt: TGTGCCAGCAGCACTACGGGACAGGGGTATGGCTACACCTTC; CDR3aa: CASSTTGQGYGYTF
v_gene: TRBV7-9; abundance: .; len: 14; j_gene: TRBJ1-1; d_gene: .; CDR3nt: TGTGCCAGCAGCTCTACCGGAGTGAACACTGAAGCTTTCTTT; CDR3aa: CASSSTGVNTEAFF
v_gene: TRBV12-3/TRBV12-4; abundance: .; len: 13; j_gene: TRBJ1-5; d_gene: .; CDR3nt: TGTGCCAGCGCTTTGGGGGGTGGTCAGCCCCAGCATTTT; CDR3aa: CASALGGGQPQHF
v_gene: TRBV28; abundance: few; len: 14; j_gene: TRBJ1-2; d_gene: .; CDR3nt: TGTGCCAGCAGTTCCCAGGGGTCCTACTATGGCTACACCTTC; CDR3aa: CASSSQGSYYGYTF
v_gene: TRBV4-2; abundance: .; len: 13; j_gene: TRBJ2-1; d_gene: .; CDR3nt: TGTGCCAGCAGCCAACTCTCGGGGAATGAGCAGTTCTTC; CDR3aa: CASSQLSGNEQFF
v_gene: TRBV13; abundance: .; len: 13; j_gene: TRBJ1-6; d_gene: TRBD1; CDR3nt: TGTGCCAGCAGCGGGACAGGAGGGCAGGCCCTCCACTTT; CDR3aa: CASSGTGGQALHF
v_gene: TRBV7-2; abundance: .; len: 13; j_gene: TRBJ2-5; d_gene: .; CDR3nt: TGTGCCAGCAGCTTAGGCGGGGAGGAGACCCAGTACTTC; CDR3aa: CASSLGGEETQYF
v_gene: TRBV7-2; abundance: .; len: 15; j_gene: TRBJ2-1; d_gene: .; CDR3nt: TGTGCCAGCAGCTTTTCCGGGAGAATGGTCAATGAGCAGTTCTTC; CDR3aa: CASSFSGRMVNEQFF
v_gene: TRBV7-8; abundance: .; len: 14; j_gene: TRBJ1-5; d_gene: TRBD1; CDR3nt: TGTGCCAGCAGCTTGGGACAGCAAAATCAGCCCCAGCATTTT; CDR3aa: CASSLGQQNQPQHF
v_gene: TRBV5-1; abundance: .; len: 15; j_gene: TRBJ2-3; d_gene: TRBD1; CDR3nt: TGCGCCAGCAGCTCCGGGACAGGGGTCACAGATACGCAGTATTTT; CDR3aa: CASSSGTGVTDTQYF
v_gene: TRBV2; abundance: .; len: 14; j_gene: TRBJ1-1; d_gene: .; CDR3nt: TGTGCGCAAGGCATGGGACAAGGACGGACTGAAGCTTTCTTT; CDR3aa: CAQGMGQGRTEAFF
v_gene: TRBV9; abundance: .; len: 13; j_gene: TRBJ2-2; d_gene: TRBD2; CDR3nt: TGTGCCAGCAGCGTACGGGGGGCCGGGGAGCTGTTTTTT; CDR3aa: CASSVRGAGELFF
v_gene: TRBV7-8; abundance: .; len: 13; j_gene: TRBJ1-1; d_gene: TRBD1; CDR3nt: TGTGCCAGCAGCCGGGACAGCAAATCTGAAGCTTTCTTT; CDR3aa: CASSRDSKSEAFF
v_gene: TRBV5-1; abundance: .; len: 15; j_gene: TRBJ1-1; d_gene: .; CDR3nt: TGCGCCAGCAGCTTGGGAGGGGGTACAAACACTGAAGCTTTCTTT; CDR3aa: CASSLGGGTNTEAFF
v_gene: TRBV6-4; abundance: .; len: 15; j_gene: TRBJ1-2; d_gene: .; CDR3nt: TGTGCCAGCAGTATTCAACAGGGCGGTTCCTCCGGCTACACCTTC; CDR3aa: CASSIQQGGSSGYTF
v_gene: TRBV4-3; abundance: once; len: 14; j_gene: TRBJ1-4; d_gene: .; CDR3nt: TGCGCCAGCAGCCAAGACAGGGGAGGGGAAAAACTGTTTTTT; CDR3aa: CASSQDRGGEKLFF
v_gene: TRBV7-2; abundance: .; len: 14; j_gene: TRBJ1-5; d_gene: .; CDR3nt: TGTGCCAGCAGCTTTGGGGGCAGCCATCAGCCCCAGCATTTT; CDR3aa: CASSFGGSHQPQHF
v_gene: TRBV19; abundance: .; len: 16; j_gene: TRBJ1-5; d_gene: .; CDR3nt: TGTGCCAGTAGTATAGATAACGGGTATAGCAATCAGCCCCAGCATTTT; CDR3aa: CASSIDNGYSNQPQHF
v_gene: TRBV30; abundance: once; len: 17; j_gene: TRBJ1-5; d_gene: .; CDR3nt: TGTGCCTGGAGTGTTGGGCCCCGGGGATTATCGGATCAGCCCCAGCATTTT; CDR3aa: CAWSVGPRGLSDQPQHF
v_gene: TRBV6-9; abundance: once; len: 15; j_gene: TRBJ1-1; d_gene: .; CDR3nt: TGTGCCAGCAGTTATTCGAGGCAGAAGAACACTGAAGCTTTCTTT; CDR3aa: CASSYSRQKNTEAFF
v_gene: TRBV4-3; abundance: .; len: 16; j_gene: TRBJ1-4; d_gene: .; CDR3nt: TGCGCCAGCAGCCAAGATCCAGGGGATTTGGGGGAAAAACTGTTTTTT; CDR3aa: CASSQDPGDLGEKLFF
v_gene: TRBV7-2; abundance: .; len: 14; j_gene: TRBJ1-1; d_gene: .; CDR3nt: TGTGCCATCCCGGGAGCCTTTCGGGAGACTGAAGCTTTCTTT; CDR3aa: CAIPGAFRETEAFF
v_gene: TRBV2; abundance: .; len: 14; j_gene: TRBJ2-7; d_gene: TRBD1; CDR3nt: TGTGCCAGCAATATACAGGGGGGAACCTACGAGCAGTACTTC; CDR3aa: CASNIQGGTYEQYF
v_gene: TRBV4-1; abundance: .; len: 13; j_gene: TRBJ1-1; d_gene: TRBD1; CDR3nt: TGCGCCAGCAGCCAGAGGGGGCCGACTGAAGCTTTCTTT; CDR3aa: CASSQRGPTEAFF
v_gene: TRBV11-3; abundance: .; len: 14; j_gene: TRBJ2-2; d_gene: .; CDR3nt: TGTGCCAGCAGCTCAGACGGGTGGACCGGGGAGCTGTTTTTT; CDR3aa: CASSSDGWTGELFF
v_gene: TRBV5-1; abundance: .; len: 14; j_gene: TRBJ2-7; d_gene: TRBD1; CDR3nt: TGCGCCAGCAGACCCGGGACAGGGGGCTACGAGCAGTACTTC; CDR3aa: CASRPGTGGYEQYF
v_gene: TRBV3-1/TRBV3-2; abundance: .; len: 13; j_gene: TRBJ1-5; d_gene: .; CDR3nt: TGTGCCAGCAGCCTTCAGGGTGCTCAGCCCCAGCATTTT; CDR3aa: CASSLQGAQPQHF
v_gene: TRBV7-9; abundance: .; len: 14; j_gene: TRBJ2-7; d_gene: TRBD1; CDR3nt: TGTGCCAGCAGCTTAGAGGGGGCAAGTCGCGAGCAGTACTTC; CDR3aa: CASSLEGASREQYF
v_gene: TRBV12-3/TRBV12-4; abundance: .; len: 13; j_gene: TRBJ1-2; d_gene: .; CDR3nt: TGTGCCAGCAGTCGTATTAAGACAGATGGCTACACCTTC; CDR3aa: CASSRIKTDGYTF
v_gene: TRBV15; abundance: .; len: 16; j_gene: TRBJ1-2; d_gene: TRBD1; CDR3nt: TGTGCCACCAGCAGATCTGGACAGGAGGAAATCTATGGCTACACCTTC; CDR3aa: CATSRSGQEEIYGYTF
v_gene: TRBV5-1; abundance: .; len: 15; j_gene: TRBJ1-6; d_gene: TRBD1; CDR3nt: TGCGCCAGCAGCATCGGGACAGTGAATAATTCACCCCTCCACTTT; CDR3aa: CASSIGTVNNSPLHF
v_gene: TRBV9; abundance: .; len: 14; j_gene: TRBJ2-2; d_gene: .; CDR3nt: TGTGCCAGCAGCGTTTTTTCAAACACCGGGGAGCTGTTTTTT; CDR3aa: CASSVFSNTGELFF
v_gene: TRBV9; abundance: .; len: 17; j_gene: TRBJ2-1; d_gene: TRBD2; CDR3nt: TGTGCCAGCAGCGTAGGGTCTAGCGGGGGGGCTGACAATGAGCAGTTCTTC; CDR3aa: CASSVGSSGGADNEQFF
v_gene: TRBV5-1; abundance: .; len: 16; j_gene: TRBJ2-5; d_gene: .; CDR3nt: TGCGCCAGCAGCAAGACCGGGACATTTCAGGGAGAGACCCAGTACTTC; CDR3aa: CASSKTGTFQGETQYF
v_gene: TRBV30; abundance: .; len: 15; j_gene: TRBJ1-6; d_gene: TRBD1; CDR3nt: TGTGCCTGGAGGCCGATGACAGGGGCGGGATCGCCCCTCCACTTT; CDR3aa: CAWRPMTGAGSPLHF
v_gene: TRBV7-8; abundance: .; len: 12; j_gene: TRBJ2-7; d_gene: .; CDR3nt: TGTGCCAGCGCGAAGACAGGTTACGAGCAGTACTTC; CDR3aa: CASAKTGYEQYF
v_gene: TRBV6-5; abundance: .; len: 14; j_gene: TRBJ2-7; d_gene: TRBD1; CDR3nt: TGTGCCAGCAGACCACAGGGGGCAGTAGGGGAGCAGTACTTC; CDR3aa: CASRPQGAVGEQYF
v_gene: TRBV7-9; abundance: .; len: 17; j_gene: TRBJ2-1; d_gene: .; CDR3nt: TGTGCCAGCAGCCCCCTCGGAACAGGGAGCTCCTACAATGAGCAGTTCTTC; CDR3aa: CASSPLGTGSSYNEQFF
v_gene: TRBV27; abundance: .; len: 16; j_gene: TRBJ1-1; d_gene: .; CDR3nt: TGTGCCAGCAGTTTATCACCAGGGGCATTGAACACTGAAGCTTTCTTT; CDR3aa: CASSLSPGALNTEAFF
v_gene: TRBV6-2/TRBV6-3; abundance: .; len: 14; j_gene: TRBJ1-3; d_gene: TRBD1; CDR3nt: TGTGCCAGCAGCCCCCGGGACAGAGGAAACACCATATATTTT; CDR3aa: CASSPRDRGNTIYF
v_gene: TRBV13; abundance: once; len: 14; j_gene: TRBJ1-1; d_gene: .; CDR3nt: TGTGCCAGCAGCTTAATGATAGGGGGGGATGAAGCTTTCTTT; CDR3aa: CASSLMIGGDEAFF
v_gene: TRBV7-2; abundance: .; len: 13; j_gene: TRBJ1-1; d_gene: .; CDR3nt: TGTGCCAGCAGCTCCTATCGGGGAACTGAAGCTTTCTTT; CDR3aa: CASSSYRGTEAFF
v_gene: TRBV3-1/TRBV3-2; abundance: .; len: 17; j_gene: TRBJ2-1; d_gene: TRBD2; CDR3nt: TGTGCCAGCAGCCAAGGACTAGCGGGGGGTCACTACAATGAGCAGTTCTTC; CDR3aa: CASSQGLAGGHYNEQFF
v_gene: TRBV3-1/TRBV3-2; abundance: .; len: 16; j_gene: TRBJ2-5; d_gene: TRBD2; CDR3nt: TGTGCCAGCAGCCAAGACGGTAGCGGGAGAGGAGAGACCCAGTACTTC; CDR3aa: CASSQDGSGRGETQYF
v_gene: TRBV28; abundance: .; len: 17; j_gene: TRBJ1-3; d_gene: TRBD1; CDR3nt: TGTGCCAGCAGCCCGACGTGGACAGGGACTATTGGAAACACCATATATTTT; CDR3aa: CASSPTWTGTIGNTIYF
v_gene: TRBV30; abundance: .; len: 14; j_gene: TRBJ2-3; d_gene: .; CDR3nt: TGTGCCTGGAGTGTGGCAGGGGAACGGGATACGCAGTATTTT; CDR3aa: CAWSVAGERDTQYF
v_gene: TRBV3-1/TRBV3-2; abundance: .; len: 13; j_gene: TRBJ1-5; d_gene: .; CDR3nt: TGTGCCAGCAGCCAAAGCGGCAATCAGCCCCAGCATTTT; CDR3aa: CASSQSGNQPQHF
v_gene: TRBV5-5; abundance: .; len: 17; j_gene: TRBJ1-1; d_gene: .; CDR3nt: TGTGCCAGCACCACCGGGGAGATGGGGTGGGCGAACACTGAAGCTTTCTTT; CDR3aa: CASTTGEMGWANTEAFF
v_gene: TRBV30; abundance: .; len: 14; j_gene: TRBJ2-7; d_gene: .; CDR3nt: TGTGCCTGGAGTCCGGGACAATACGGGTACGAGCAGTACTTC; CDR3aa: CAWSPGQYGYEQYF